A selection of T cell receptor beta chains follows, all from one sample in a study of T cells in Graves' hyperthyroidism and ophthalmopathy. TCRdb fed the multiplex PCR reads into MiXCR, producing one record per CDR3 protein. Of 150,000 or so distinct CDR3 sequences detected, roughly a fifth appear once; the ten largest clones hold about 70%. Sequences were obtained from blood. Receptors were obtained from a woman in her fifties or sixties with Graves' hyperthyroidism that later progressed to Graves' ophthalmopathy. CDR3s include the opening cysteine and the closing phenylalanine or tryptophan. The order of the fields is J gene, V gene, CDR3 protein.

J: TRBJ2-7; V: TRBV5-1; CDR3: CASSSSSGRSSYEQYF
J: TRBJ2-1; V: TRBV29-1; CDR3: CSVERASGYVDEQFF
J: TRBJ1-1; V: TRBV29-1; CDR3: CSATGMNTEAFF
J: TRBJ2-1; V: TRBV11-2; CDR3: CASSYSGTISEQFF
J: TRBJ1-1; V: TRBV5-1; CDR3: CASSLYTNTEAFF
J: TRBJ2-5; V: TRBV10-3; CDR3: CAIIDPGQSIETQYF
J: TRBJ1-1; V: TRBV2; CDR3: CASSLKGLSEAFF
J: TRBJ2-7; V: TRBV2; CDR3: CASNSLAGAHEQYF
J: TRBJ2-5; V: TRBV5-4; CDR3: CASSQMDIQETQYF
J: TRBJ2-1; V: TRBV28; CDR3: CASTEGGSDEQFF
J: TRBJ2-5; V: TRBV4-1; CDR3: CASSQDGSDWETQYF
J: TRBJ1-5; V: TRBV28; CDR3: CASSLLGGRQPQHF
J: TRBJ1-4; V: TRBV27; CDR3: CASSRATNEKLFF
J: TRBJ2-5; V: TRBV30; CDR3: CAWRAGQGQETQYF
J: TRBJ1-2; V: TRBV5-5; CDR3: CASSHGVNYGYTF
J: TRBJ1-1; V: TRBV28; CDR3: CATKTPGRTEAFF
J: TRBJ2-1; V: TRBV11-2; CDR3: CASSLPGLGDNEQFF
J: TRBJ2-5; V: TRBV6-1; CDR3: CASRDLETQYF
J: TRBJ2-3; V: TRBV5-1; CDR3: CASSSGLAGGSASTDTQYF